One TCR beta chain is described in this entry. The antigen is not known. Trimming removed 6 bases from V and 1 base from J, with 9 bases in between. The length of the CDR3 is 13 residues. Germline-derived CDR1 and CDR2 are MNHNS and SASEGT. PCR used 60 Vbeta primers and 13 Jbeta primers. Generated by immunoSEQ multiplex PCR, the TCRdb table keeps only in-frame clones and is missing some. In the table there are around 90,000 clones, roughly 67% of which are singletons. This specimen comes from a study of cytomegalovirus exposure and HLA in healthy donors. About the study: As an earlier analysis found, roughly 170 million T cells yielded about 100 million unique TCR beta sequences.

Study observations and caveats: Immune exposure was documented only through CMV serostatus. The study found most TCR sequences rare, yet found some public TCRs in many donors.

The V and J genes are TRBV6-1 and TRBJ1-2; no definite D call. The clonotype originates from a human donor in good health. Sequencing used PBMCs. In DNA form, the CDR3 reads TGTGCCAGCAGAGTACAGCTTAACTATGGCTACACCTTC. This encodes CASRVQLNYGYTF.